This record concerns one T cell receptor beta chain sequence. This sample is part of a study of human T cells and chemical hapten exposure. The time point here: patch test 1, 2 weeks after DPC sensitization. The treatment is: therapeutic diphenylcyclopropenone sensitization with weekly scalp DPC. The CDR3 totals 14 residues. V lost 4 bases and J lost 4, with 13 bases in between. The V gene's germline CDR1 is LGHNT and CDR2 FRNRAP. TCRdb reanalysed the RACE reads using MiXCR and keeps one entry per CDR3 protein. The sample contains about 80,000 distinct CDR3 sequences, about 8% of which appear only once.

Sequencing was performed on whole blood, taken in connection with sensitization to the hapten diphenylcyclopropenone (DPC). The chain joins TRBV12-5 to TRBJ1-2; D is undetermined. This receptor was taken from a woman younger than 45 with alopecia areata. Some clones in this sample may be carry-over from other donors' samples. The CDR3 here is CASGSGGSLYGYTF. DNA of the CDR3: TGTGCTAGTGGTTCGGGTGGGTCCCTCTATGGCTACACCTTC.